This TCR beta chain was retrieved from a study of human thymus T cells. Measured with immunoSEQ multiplex PCR; TCRdb has only the in-frame clones, and not every one. The data contain some 57,000 clones, approximately 95% of them singletons. Donor material was obtained from healthy Finnish infants undergoing corrective surgery for congenital heart defects. No fixed cell number was used; all available blood leukocytes supplied DNA. Germline V gene sequence: CDR1 MNHNS, CDR2 SASEGT. The V segment lost 6 bases and the J segment 0 bases; nucleotides outside the gene matches: 2. The CDR3 extends over 14 amino acids.

The sequence derives from a boy younger than two with a congenital heart defect but otherwise immunologically healthy. This chain connects TRBV6-1 to TRBJ2-4; TRBD2 matches 7 bases. The sample taken for sequencing was blood. CDR3 in DNA: TGTGCCAGCAGGGGGGGGATAGCCAAAAACATTCAGTACTTC. It codes for CASRGGIAKNIQYF.